This TCR beta chain was recorded in a study of T cells in Graves' hyperthyroidism and ophthalmopathy. Germline CDR1 reads LNHDA; CDR2 reads SQIVND (reference sequence). The V and J ends lost 6 bases and 2 bases, in that order; junction bases with no gene match: 16. CDR3 length: 19 amino acids. Amplification of TCR beta CDR3 regions used RNA as the template. The primer set for the first-round RT-PCR of the TCR CDR3 was HTBI. TCRdb ran MiXCR on the multiplex PCR reads and lists one entry per CDR3 protein. Counted here are around 720,000 distinct CDR3 sequences, around a third occurring once; the ten biggest clones make up roughly 30%. Points on this clonotype: The antigen is unknown.

The study's findings and limits: From stable hyperthyroidism, ophthalmopathy was set apart by a 13 V-J model. The model forecast ophthalmopathy, anticipating it by a median around 6.5 months before onset.

The source material was blood. The gene calls are TRBV19 and TRBJ2-6; 7 bases map to TRBD1. This receptor was taken from a woman between 40 and 50 years old with Graves' hyperthyroidism. In DNA form, the CDR3 reads TGTGCCAGTAGACCGGAGACAGGGCGGACGAGCCCTGGGGCCAACGTCCTGACTTTC. It encodes CASRPETGRTSPGANVLTF.